This T cell receptor (beta chain) came from a study of blood T cell repertoires in COVID-19. Study summary: Spain, Italy and the United States supplied samples that represented acute and convalescent COVID-19. PBMCs, B-cell-depleted T cells, or T cells provided the cDNA or gDNA that made up the material.

Deletions cut 3 bases from V and 4 bases from J, with 7 bases between. CDR3 size: 12 residues. Authors' processing steps: Quantification of nucleated cells was approximated via reference gene primer amplification. The protocol was immunoSEQ multiplex PCR, while the TCRdb copy is restricted to in-frame clones and leaves out a portion. The D gene and trimming were derived from the DNA, and the V and J assignments and clone size from that table. The table includes under 50,000 clones, 79% detected once. The chain carries TRBV12-3 or TRBV12-4 and TRBJ2-7; a possible D gene is TRBD2 (6 bases). Sequenced sample: peripheral blood. This TCR derives from an older man with acute or convalescent COVID-19. DNA for the CDR3: TGTGCCAGCAGTTTTCGGGGGTACGAGCAGTACTTC. It codes for CASSFRGYEQYF.